The clone carrying this T cell receptor (beta chain) is a singleton in its sample. The antigen remains unidentified. TCRdb's table, derived via immunoSEQ multiplex PCR, lists solely in-frame clones and lacks some. The sample lists about 90,000 clones, approximately 91% occurring once. The source of the sample is a study of T cell responses to AZD1222 COVID-19 vaccine. Study in general: Pooled samples include second doses given at about 4 or 12 weeks. Findings and caveats of the study: Recipients of AZD1222 seropositive at baseline numbered only five or six. Nearly half of unique spike-specific TCRs reportedly avoided B.1.351 and B.1.1.7 mutated regions. Increases in Spike-specific TCR breadth and depth were seen after two AZD1222 doses.

V was clipped by 1 base and J by 1 base, with 8 bases between them. There are 16 residues in the CDR3. Germline V CDR1 and CDR2: LNHDA, SQIVND (reference sequence). The sample was peripheral blood, taken on day 0 of AZD1222 vaccination. The sequence was collected from an adult in good health. The chain is built from TRBV19 and TRBJ2-6; D is uncertain. This CDR3 is CASSIAGVSGANVLTF. DNA for the CDR3: TGTGCCAGTAGTATAGCAGGAGTTTCTGGGGCCAACGTCCTGACTTTC.